The sample holds one count of the clone carrying this T cell receptor (beta chain). The repertoire was sequenced with immunoSEQ multiplex PCR; TCRdb's copy has only in-frame clones and lacks some. The sample holds under 200,000 clones, roughly 84% seen once. Germline CDR1 SGHRS, CDR2 YFSETQ. Trimming took 4 bases from V and 7 from J; bases not matched to a gene: 17. This CDR3 region has 19 residues. The sample belongs to a study of blood T cell repertoires in COVID-19. As for the study in general: In each case, the material was cDNA or gDNA derived from T cells, B-cell-depleted T cells, or PBMCs.

The TCR originated in a woman aged 80 or over with active or convalescent COVID-19. The sequenced sample was peripheral blood. This chain joins TRBV5-1 and TRBJ1-4; 12 nucleotides match TRBD1. CDR3 in DNA: TGCGCCAGCAGCGATCCCTTAGGGACAGGGGGCGTTTTGGGTGAAAAACTGTTTTTT. It is translated as CASSDPLGTGGVLGEKLFF.